These 12 T cell receptor beta chains were sequenced from one sample in a study of blood T cells in healthy people across ages. Next came a second PCR, run for about 7 to 12 cycles, which used a sample-barcoded 5' primer along with a J-beta primer mix. TCRdb re-analysed the 5' RACE reads in MiXCR, keeping a single row per CDR3 protein. This sample yields almost 800,000 distinct CDR3 sequences, of which 58% are seen a single time; roughly 22% belongs to the top ten. Sequenced sample: blood. The receptor source for this set is a man aged 25 to 40 in good health.

The genes are TRBV6-2 or TRBV6-3 and TRBJ2-7; 9 bases match TRBD2. V trimming: 6 bases; J trimming: 3 bases; junction bases outside the gene matches: 18. This CDR3 region has 18 residues. Germline V lookup: CDR1 MNHEY, CDR2 SVGEGT. CDR3 DNA: TGTGCCAGCAGGGGGTCTTCTAGCGGGACACCTGGAGGCTACGAGCAGTACTTC. Translation: CASRGSSSGTPGGYEQYF.

This chain connects TRBV6-2 or TRBV6-3 to TRBJ1-2; no firm D call. Per the germline V gene, CDR1 is MNHEY and CDR2 is SVGEGT. This CDR3 region has 12 residues. With 1 base removed from V and 13 bases from J, the gap between germline ends came to 13 bases. The CDR3 bases are TGTGCCAGCAGTTACTTTGCCGACACCAGCACCTTC. It codes for CASSYFADTSTF.

The rearrangement links TRBV27 to TRBJ2-7; D is possibly TRBD1 (5 bases). V was cut by 3 bases and J by 3 bases, with 18 bases left in between. Germline V CDR1 and CDR2: MNHEY, SMNVEV (reference sequence). The CDR3 is made up of 16 amino acids. As DNA, the CDR3 is TGTGCCAGCAGTTTCGTGGGGTCCCAGGGATTCTACGAGCAGTACTTC. This sequence encodes CASSFVGSQGFYEQYF.

In its sample, this clonotype was seen a few times. J is TRBJ1-5 and V is TRBV6-1; possible D gene TRBD1, 6 bases. Trimming removed 6 bases at V and 0 bases at J, with 18 bases between. The CDR3 covers 17 residues. From germline, CDR1 is MNHNS and CDR2 SASEGT. CDR3 DNA: TGTGCCAGCAGACCGGGAGGGGGTTTTAGTAGCAATCAGCCCCAGCATTTT. It yields the protein CASRPGGGFSSNQPQHF.

The CDR3 nucleotides are TGTGCCAGCAGTTCCTCAGGGTTTGCCAAAAACATTCAGTACTTC. Translating it yields CASSSSGFAKNIQYF. The chain carries TRBV6-5 and TRBJ2-4, with TRBD1 as a possible D gene (5 bases). Germline CDR1 and CDR2: MNHEY and SVGAGI. The V end lost 4 bases, the J end lost 1 base, and 11 bases lay between the germline ends. The CDR3 sequence is 15 residues long.

Many counts were recorded for this clonotype. The V gene is TRBV11-2, the J gene TRBJ2-7, with D unclear. The V end lost 1 base, the J end lost 5 bases, and 9 bases lay between the germline ends. Germline V CDR1 and CDR2: SGHAT, FQNNGV. The CDR3 length is 13 residues. The CDR3 sequence is CASSLGFRDEQYF. The CDR3 coding sequence is TGTGCCAGCAGCTTAGGATTTCGTGACGAGCAGTACTTC.

This chain joins TRBV19 and TRBJ1-5; TRBD1 is a possible D gene (5 bases). CDR3 length equals 14 residues. V was pared by 7 bases and J by 1 base, with 11 bases between. Germline V CDR1 and CDR2: LNHDA, SQIVND (reference sequence). CDR3 loop: CASNGRGSNQPQHF. The CDR3, as DNA: TGTGCCAGTAATGGGAGGGGAAGCAATCAGCCCCAGCATTTT.

The CDR3 region is CASLSTLRERRNSPLHF. CDR3 bases: TGTGCCAGCCTCTCTACCCTACGGGAAAGGCGTAATTCACCCCTCCACTTT. This chain connects TRBV27 to TRBJ1-6; no clear D gene. Germline V gene lookup returns CDR1 MNHEY and CDR2 SMNVEV (reference sequence). The CDR3 spans 17 residues. V was cut by 8 bases and J by 6 bases, with 23 bases left in between.

This sequence joins TRBV20-1 and TRBJ2-5; D uncertain. The better agreement between TRBJ2-7 and the DNA end casts doubt on the J call. The germline CDR1 and CDR2 sequences are DFQATT and SNEGSKA (reference sequence). The CDR3 has 12 amino acids. This CDR3 reads CSARVEGYEQYF. CDR3 DNA sequence: TGCAGTGCTAGAGTCGAAGGTTACGAGCAGTACTTC.

The genes are TRBV6-2 or TRBV6-3 and TRBJ2-1; D unresolved. The length of the CDR3 is 12 residues. Germline CDR1 is MNHEY and CDR2 is SVGEGT. The V end was cut by 7 bases, the J end by 7 bases, with 11 bases between. The CDR3 region is CASMILGNEQFF. CDR3 DNA: TGTGCCAGCATGATATTAGGAAATGAGCAGTTCTTC.

The chain is built from TRBV4-2 and TRBJ2-1; 7 bases are a match to TRBD2. The DNA end favors TRBJ2-7, so the J call may be wrong. Germline CDR1 is LGHNA and CDR2 is YNFKEQ. The length of the CDR3 is 15 residues. This chain's CDR3 is CASSQGGGSYNEQYF. The CDR3 DNA follows: TGTGCCAGCAGCCAAGGGGGGGGATCCTACAATGAGCAGTACTTC.

The rearrangement links TRBV20-1 to TRBJ2-3; no clear D. V gave up 3 bases and J gave up 7 bases, with 17 bases separating them. The CDR3 consists of 14 residues. Looked up from germline, CDR1 is DFQATT and CDR2 is SNEGSKA (reference sequence). CDR3 in amino acids: CSASRAIQHNTQYF. Here the CDR3 DNA reads TGCAGTGCTAGTAGGGCCATTCAGCATAATACGCAGTATTTT.